A single sample is the source of the 28 T cell receptor beta chains below, sequenced in a study of cytomegalovirus exposure and HLA in healthy donors. Data came from immunoSEQ multiplex PCR; TCRdb stores just in-frame clones and leaves some out. The repertoire includes more than 95,000 clones, 88% of them detected once, and approximately 4.5% sits in the top ten. The sequenced material came from PBMCs. The receptors originated from a man aged 18 to 30 in good health and CMV-seropositive.

The chain is built from TRBV27 and TRBJ1-6; no clear D. Germline V lookup: CDR1 MNHEY, CDR2 SMNVEV (reference sequence). V shed 0 bases and J shed 5 bases, with 5 bases lying between them. This CDR3 is 14 amino acids long. The CDR3 here is CASSLSRDNSPLHF. The CDR3, as DNA: TGTGCCAGCAGTTTATCTCGGGATAATTCACCCCTCCACTTT.

The CDR3 nucleotides read TGTGCCAGCAGCTTTACCAACAGGGGGGATTATCAGCCCCAGCATTTT. Amino acid sequence: CASSFTNRGDYQPQHF. The chain links TRBV5-4 to TRBJ1-5; 8 bases align to TRBD1. This CDR3 is 16 amino acids long. With 2 bases clipped from V and 5 bases from J, the junction kept 9 bases outside the gene matches. CDR1 and CDR2 from the germline V gene are SGHNT and YYREEE (reference sequence).

This chain links TRBV14 with TRBJ2-5, with 11 bases matching TRBD2. Per germline, CDR1 SGHDN and CDR2 FVKESK. V lost 1 base and J lost 7; bases outside the gene matches: 8. The CDR3 is 16 residues long. The CDR3 spells CASSQGASGGSWTQYF. CDR3 coding DNA: TGTGCCAGCAGCCAAGGCGCTAGCGGGGGGTCCTGGACCCAGTACTTC.

This chain links TRBV10-3 with TRBJ1-1, with D perhaps TRBD1 (6 bases). V was clipped by 4 bases and J by 0 bases, with 18 bases between them. The CDR3 sequence is 17 residues long. The V gene's germline CDR1 is ENHRY and CDR2 SYGVKD. CDR3 sequence: CAISGGRGGYMNTEAFF. CDR3 nucleotide sequence: TGTGCCATCAGTGGTGGCAGGGGAGGGTACATGAACACTGAAGCTTTCTTT.

This clone has only one observation. This chain uses TRBV5-1 with TRBJ2-2; TRBD1 matches 8 bases. Germline V gives CDR1 SGHRS, CDR2 YFSETQ. The CDR3 sequence is 15 residues long. The V gene end was trimmed by 6 bases and the J gene end by 4 bases; junction bases not matched to a gene: 8. CDR3 sequence: CASTLITGGTGELFF. CDR3 DNA: TGCGCCAGCACATTAATTACAGGGGGCACCGGGGAGCTGTTTTTT.

The V gene is TRBV19, the J gene TRBJ2-1, with 11 bases identical to TRBD2. The CDR3 contains 19 residues. Germline CDR1 LNHDA, CDR2 SQIVND (reference sequence). The trim removed 3 bases at V and 5 bases at J, leaving 15 bases unmatched. The CDR3 DNA is TGTGCCAGTAGTATCCGATACCCCTCTAGCGGGGGGCACCACAATGAGCAGTTCTTC. This encodes CASSIRYPSSGGHHNEQFF.

The chain uses TRBV18 and TRBJ2-3, with D tentatively TRBD1 (6 bases). Between the trimmed V and J ends, which lost 2 bases and 2 bases, there was a span of 11 bases. CDR3 size: 15 residues. Germline CDR1 and CDR2: KGHSH and LQKENI. CDR3 region: CASSPRQATTDTQYF. In nucleotides, the CDR3 is TGTGCCAGCTCACCAAGACAGGCGACCACAGATACGCAGTATTTT. Based on the CDR3 plus reference TRBV18 and TRBJ2-3, the full variable domain is NAGVMQNPRHLVRRRGQEARLRCSPMKGHSHVYWYRQLPEEGLKFMVYLQKENIIDESGMPKERFSAEFPKEGPSILRIQQVVRGDSAAYFCASSPRQATTDTQYFGPGTRLTVL.

This clone was counted once. This chain links TRBV5-6 with TRBJ2-3, with D perhaps matching TRBD2 (6 bases). CDR1 and CDR2 (germline): SGHDT, YYEEEE. This CDR3 region has 17 residues. The germline V and J ends were trimmed by 2 bases and 6 bases, with 22 bases remaining between them. The CDR3 nucleotides are TGTGCCAGCAGCTTAAAGAGGGAGGCAGACACACAGGATACGCAGTATTTT. This gives the protein CASSLKREADTQDTQYF.

This clone came up once. The V and J genes are TRBV27 and TRBJ1-1; D is possibly TRBD1 (5 bases). This CDR3 is 17 amino acids long. V lost 6 bases, J lost 1 base, and 21 bases lay in between. The germline gives CDR1 MNHEY, CDR2 SMNVEV (reference sequence). The DNA for the CDR3 is TGTGCCAGCAGCCTAGGACGGGGGAGGGTTAAGAACACTGAAGCTTTCTTT. It encodes CASSLGRGRVKNTEAFF.

V is TRBV4-3 and J is TRBJ1-2; D not resolved. Trimming pared 1 base from V and 8 bases from J, leaving 11 bases between. Germline V lookup: CDR1 LGHNA, CDR2 YSLEER. CDR3 length: 13 amino acids. DNA for the CDR3: TGCGCCAGCAGCCAAGCGCCAGAAGAAGGCTACACCTTC. Encoded protein: CASSQAPEEGYTF.

In its sample, this clone was seen a few times. The chain is built from TRBV27 and TRBJ2-1; D gene unclear. V was pared by 4 bases and J by 4 bases, with 14 bases between. The germline V gene has CDR1 MNHEY and CDR2 SMNVEV (reference sequence). The CDR3 length is 15 residues. CDR3 sequence: CASSSLPPAYNEQFF. In nucleotides, the CDR3 is TGTGCCAGCAGTTCCCTTCCCCCTGCGTACAATGAGCAGTTCTTC.

V and J are TRBV28 and TRBJ2-5, with TRBD2 identical over 7 bases. From germline, CDR1 is MDHEN and CDR2 SYDVKM. CDR3 length equals 16 residues. V shed 4 bases and J 5 bases; nucleotides not matched to a gene: 13. CDR3 sequence: CASSSLIAGSGETQYF. The CDR3, as DNA: TGTGCCAGCAGTTCTCTCATAGCGGGCTCGGGCGAGACCCAGTACTTC.

The J gene is TRBJ2-2, the V gene TRBV5-1; 16 bases line up with TRBD2. V shed 4 bases, J shed 7 bases, and the junction held 7 bases outside the gene matches. Per the germline V gene, CDR1 is SGHRS and CDR2 is YFSETQ. The CDR3 extends over 17 amino acids. CDR3 region: CASSPGLAGGLDGELFF. CDR3 coding DNA: TGCGCCAGCAGCCCGGGACTAGCGGGGGGGCTTGACGGGGAGCTGTTTTTT.

This rearrangement joins TRBV28 to TRBJ1-5, with D uncertain. Trimming removed 8 bases at V and 6 bases at J, with 17 bases between. The CDR3 sequence is 14 residues long. CDR1 is MDHEN, CDR2 SYDVKM, per germline. The CDR3 is CASSERVNGQPQHF. The CDR3 DNA follows: TGTGCCAGCTCTGAACGGGTTAACGGTCAGCCCCAGCATTTT. Using reference TRBV28 and TRBJ1-5 for the parts outside the CDR3, the full variable domain is DVKVTQSSRYLVKRTGEKVFLECVQDMDHENMFWYRQDPGLGLRLIYFSYDVKMKEKGDIPEGYSVSREKKERFSLILESASTNQTSMYLCASSERVNGQPQHFGDGTRLSIL.

CDR3 in amino acids: CASSFRTQGRYEQYF. The CDR3 DNA follows: TGTGCCAGCAGCTTCCGGACTCAGGGGCGCTACGAGCAGTACTTC. The genes are TRBV5-8 and TRBJ2-7; the D gene is possibly TRBD1 (6 bases). The V gene's germline CDR1 is SGHTS and CDR2 YDEGEE. CDR3 length: 15 amino acids. V lost 2 bases, J lost 3 bases, and 15 bases lay in between.

V is TRBV4-3 and J is TRBJ1-1, with TRBD1 matching over 9 bases. The CDR3 spans 15 residues. Trimming took 3 bases from V and 1 from J; bases not matched to a gene: 3. Germline CDR1 is LGHNA and CDR2 is YSLEER. CDR3 nucleotide sequence: TGCGCCAGCAGCCACCCGGGACAGGGGAACACTGAAGCTTTCTTT. Amino acids: CASSHPGQGNTEAFF.

As DNA, the CDR3 is TGTGCCAGCAGTTACTCCAAGGACAGACCCTCCTACGAGCAGTACTTC. Translated: CASSYSKDRPSYEQYF. This chain links TRBV6-5 with TRBJ2-7, with D possibly being TRBD1 (6 bases). The CDR3 is 16 residues long. Germline values: CDR1 MNHEY, CDR2 SVGAGI. The ends were cut back, 0 bases at V and 0 bases at J, with 12 bases in the middle.

The chain recombines TRBV18 with TRBJ2-7, with D unclear. Germline V gives CDR1 KGHSH, CDR2 LQKENI. The CDR3 totals 13 residues. Trimming stripped 3 bases from V and 4 bases from J, with 10 bases between. The CDR3 loop reads CASSPDARYEQYF. The DNA for the CDR3 is TGTGCCAGCTCACCGGATGCGAGGTACGAGCAGTACTTC.

The chain recombines TRBV18 with TRBJ1-2; 9 bases line up with TRBD1. Germline CDR1 reads KGHSH; CDR2 reads LQKENI. V lost 0 bases, J lost 4 bases, and 9 bases stayed unmatched. The CDR3 covers 17 residues. Written as DNA, the CDR3 is TGTGCCAGCTCACCACCGCTACCGGGACAGGGTTCCTATGGCTACACCTTC. Residues: CASSPPLPGQGSYGYTF. Based on the CDR3 plus reference TRBV18 and TRBJ1-2, the full variable domain is NAGVMQNPRHLVRRRGQEARLRCSPMKGHSHVYWYRQLPEEGLKFMVYLQKENIIDESGMPKERFSAEFPKEGPSILRIQQVVRGDSAAYFCASSPPLPGQGSYGYTFGSGTRLTVV.

This clone came up a few times. This chain links TRBV21-1 with TRBJ1-1. TRBV21-1 is reported as a pseudogene. The CDR3 has 14 amino acids. CDR3 protein: CASNRWGGNTEAFF. For the CDR3, the DNA is TGTGCCAGCAACCGGTGGGGAGGGAACACTGAAGCTTTCTTT.

The CDR3 region is CAWSVSRTGPTGELFF. DNA for the CDR3: TGTGCCTGGAGTGTGTCTCGGACAGGGCCGACCGGGGAGCTGTTTTTT. This chain connects TRBV30 to TRBJ2-2; 8 bases match TRBD1. The V and J ends lost 0 bases and 5 bases, in that order; junction bases with no gene match: 8. The CDR3 covers 16 residues. CDR1 is GTSNPN, CDR2 SVGIG, per germline (reference sequence). The full variable domain, completed using reference TRBV30 and TRBJ2-2, is SQTIHQWPATLVQPVGSPLSLECTVEGTSNPNLYWYRQAAGRGLQLLFYSVGIGQISSEVPQNLSASRPQDRQFILSSKKLLLSDSGFYLCAWSVSRTGPTGELFFGEGSRLTVL.

The CDR3 DNA sequence: TGTGCCAGCAGTTTATCCTTATTGAACTATGGCTACACCTTC. Translating it yields CASSLSLLNYGYTF. J is TRBJ1-2 and V is TRBV28; no firm D call. The CDR3 consists of 14 residues. The V gene's germline CDR1 is MDHEN and CDR2 SYDVKM. V was clipped by 1 base and J by 2 bases, with 8 bases between them.

The CDR3 region is CASSLEGASGGRADTQYF. The CDR3 region has the DNA TGCGCCAGCAGCTTGGAAGGGGCTAGCGGGGGGCGTGCCGATACGCAGTATTTT. The rearrangement joins TRBV5-1 to TRBJ2-3; 11 nucleotides agree with TRBD2. J gave up 6 bases and V 0 bases, and 12 bases lay outside the gene matches. The germline CDR1 and CDR2 sequences are SGHRS and YFSETQ. CDR3 length: 18 residues.

The genes are TRBV2 and TRBJ2-4; TRBD1 is a possible D gene (6 bases). Trimming removed 8 bases at V and 7 bases at J, with 12 bases between. The CDR3 has 12 residues. Germline CDR1 and CDR2: SNHLY and FYNNEI. The CDR3 coding sequence is TGTGCCAGCGCAGGGGCGACGAACATTCAGTACTTC. This translates into CASAGATNIQYF.

This clone was counted a single time. V is TRBV7-9 and J is TRBJ1-2; D uncertain. The CDR3 runs 15 residues. Germline V gene sequence: CDR1 SEHNR, CDR2 FQNEAQ (reference sequence). Trimming removed 4 bases at V and 4 bases at J, with 16 bases between. CDR3 protein: CASSSAAGPGYGYTF. CDR3 in DNA: TGTGCCAGCAGCTCAGCAGCAGGTCCCGGCTATGGCTACACCTTC.

The rearrangement uses TRBV5-1 and TRBJ1-1; D perhaps matches TRBD1 (6 bases). Germline assignment: CDR1 SGHRS and CDR2 YFSETQ. This CDR3 has 15 residues. The germline V and J ends were trimmed by 4 bases and 10 bases, with 23 bases remaining between them. CDR3 protein: CASSIQNLNRDRAFF. The CDR3 region has the DNA TGCGCCAGCAGCATTCAGAACCTCAACAGGGATCGAGCTTTCTTT.

V usage is TRBV5-1 and J usage is TRBJ1-2; possible D gene TRBD1, 5 bases. The V gene's germline CDR1 is SGHRS and CDR2 YFSETQ. The V end lost 1 base, the J end lost 8 bases, and 15 bases lay between the germline ends. This CDR3 contains 14 residues. The CDR3 here is CASSLFDSQGGYTF. DNA of the CDR3: TGCGCCAGCAGCTTGTTTGACAGCCAGGGAGGCTACACCTTC.

The genes are TRBV7-8 and TRBJ2-6; the D gene is possibly TRBD1 (5 bases). Germline CDR1 is SGHVS and CDR2 is FQNEAQ. Trimming took 1 base from V and 4 from J, leaving 14 bases between them. The length of the CDR3 is 17 residues. CDR3 DNA sequence: TGTGCCAGCAGCTTAGACGACAGTGACCGCGGGGCCAACGTCCTGACTTTC. Encoded protein: CASSLDDSDRGANVLTF.